What follows are 32 T cell receptor beta chains derived from one specimen sequenced in a study of regulatory T cells in long-lasting Graves disease. As for time point: newly diagnosed GD, antithyroid drugs for less than 3 months. PBMC-derived RNA was used for the TCR library. Combining iRepertoire HTBI primers with Arm-PCR of CDR3 regions, the authors built TCR beta libraries. TCRdb re-derived calls from the multiplex PCR reads in MiXCR, one entry per CDR3 protein. In the table there are some 340,000 distinct CDR3 sequences, approximately 12% of which are singletons. The same sample was also studied in work on T cells in Graves' hyperthyroidism and ophthalmopathy.

This specimen was peripheral blood mononuclear cells (PBMCs), taken at new diagnosis, from a patient treated with antithyroid drugs. These receptors were taken from a woman aged 18-35 years with Graves disease.

This clonotype appeared many times. The chain carries TRBV13 and TRBJ2-7; D gene uncertain. This CDR3 comprises 12 residues. Deletions cut 4 bases from V and 6 bases from J, with 10 bases between. Germline assignment: CDR1 PRHDT and CDR2 FYEKMQ (reference sequence). The CDR3 bases are TGTGCCAGCAGCTCAACGGGCCTCGAGCAGTACGTC. As protein: CASSSTGLEQYV.

This clonotype was observed many times. This sequence joins TRBV20-1 and TRBJ1-6; 7 nucleotides match TRBD1. This CDR3 spans 14 amino acids. V shed 6 bases, J shed 9 bases, and the junction held 11 bases outside the gene matches. Germline V CDR1 and CDR2: DFQATT, SNEGSKA (reference sequence). Here the CDR3 DNA reads TGCAGTGCGCAACGACAGGGAGACAGTTCACCCCTCCACTTT. This encodes CSAQRQGDSSPLHF.

V and J are TRBV6-5 and TRBJ1-1; 7 bases match TRBD1. The CDR3 has 14 residues. Trimming removed 4 bases from V and 5 bases from J; junction bases left unmatched: 7. Looked up from germline, CDR1 is MNHEY and CDR2 is SVGAGI. The CDR3 region is CASSSQGELTEAFF. The DNA of the CDR3 is TGTGCCAGCAGTTCTCAGGGGGAGTTAACTGAAGCTTTCTTT.

This clonotype was observed at least ten times. The CDR3 reads CATSILPRPLIRTGELFF. The CDR3 DNA follows: TGTGCCACCAGCATTCTACCTAGACCCCTGATTCGGACCGGGGAGCTGTTTTTT. This chain joins TRBV15 and TRBJ2-2; the D is unclear. V gave up 4 bases and J gave up 5 bases, with 23 bases separating them. The CDR3 has 18 amino acids. CDR1 is LNHNV, CDR2 YYDKDF, per germline (reference sequence).

There are many counts of this clonotype. This chain links TRBV30 with TRBJ2-1; D gene unclear. V lost 2 bases and J lost 2, with 13 bases in between. Per germline, CDR1 GTSNPN and CDR2 SVGIG (reference sequence). The CDR3 is 15 residues long. The CDR3 spells CAWSPMTRTYNEQFF. DNA for the CDR3: TGTGCCTGGAGTCCGATGACACGGACCTACAATGAGCAGTTCTTC.

V gene TRBV29-1 combines with J gene TRBJ2-7; 10 bases match TRBD1. Unmatched junction bases numbered 8, after V lost 5 bases and J lost 4 bases. Germline values: CDR1 SQVTM, CDR2 ANQGSEA. This CDR3 comprises 14 residues. The CDR3 protein is CSVTTGTGVYEQYF. The CDR3 DNA sequence: TGCAGCGTTACCACCGGGACAGGGGTTTACGAGCAGTACTTC.

A remark on this clonotype: The junction departs from germline at one end; a sequencing error may be responsible. The rearrangement uses TRBV3-1 and TRBJ1-5; D call uncertain. Germline-derived CDR1 and CDR2 are LGHDT and YNNKEL (reference sequence). CDR3 length: 15 amino acids. Here the CDR3 DNA reads TGTGCCACCAGCCAAGTCTGGGGTAGCAATCAGCCCCAGCATTTT. Translation: CATSQVWGSNQPQHF.

This clonotype was picked up many times. The rearrangement joins TRBV7-7 to TRBJ2-5, with 10 nucleotides matching TRBD2. The germline V gene encodes CDR1 SSHAT and CDR2 FNYEAQ (reference sequence). The CDR3 length is 17 residues. The CDR3 coding sequence is TGTGCTAGCGCAATCAACCCTAGCGGGGGTATCCAAGAGACCCAGTACTTC. It is translated as CASAINPSGGIQETQYF.

This clonotype was detected a few times. The rearrangement joins TRBV18 to TRBJ1-5, with D unresolved. Germline V CDR1 and CDR2: KGHSH, LQKENI. Trimming removed 3 bases from V and 4 bases from J, with 13 bases in between. The CDR3 sequence is 15 residues long. CDR3 in DNA: TGTGCCAGCTCACCTGGGGTGTTAGAGAATCAGCCCCAGCATTTT. Its protein product is CASSPGVLENQPQHF. Filled out from reference TRBV18 and TRBJ1-5, the complete variable domain reads NAGVMQNPRHLVRRRGQEARLRCSPMKGHSHVYWYRQLPEEGLKFMVYLQKENIIDESGMPKERFSAEFPKEGPSILRIQQVVRGDSAAYFCASSPGVLENQPQHFGDGTRLSIL.

This clonotype occurred many times. The conserved phenylalanine or tryptophan is not found at the CDR3 terminus, so this likely reflects a read error. The chain has TRBV2 and TRBJ2-1; D is possibly TRBD1 (6 bases). The CDR3 has 12 residues. Germline loops: CDR1 SNHLY, CDR2 FYNNEI. The V end was cut by 11 bases, the J end by 10 bases, with 18 bases between. In DNA, the CDR3 is TGTGCCGGTACAACAGGGAAAGGAGAGCAGTTCCTC. Translation: CAGTTGKGEQFL.

This clonotype was recorded a few times. The rearrangement joins TRBV6-1 to TRBJ2-5; D is undetermined. There are 12 residues in the CDR3. Germline V gene lookup returns CDR1 MNHNS and CDR2 SASEGT. V was trimmed by 8 bases and J by 5 bases, leaving 12 bases between them. The CDR3 here is CASAPLGETQYF. As DNA, the CDR3 is TGTGCCAGCGCTCCTTTGGGGGAGACCCAGTACTTC.

This chain uses TRBV7-9 with TRBJ2-1, with D possibly matching TRBD1 (5 bases). Trimming stripped 7 bases from V and 1 base from J, with 20 bases between. Germline values: CDR1 SEHNR, CDR2 FQNEAQ (reference sequence). The CDR3 is 17 amino acids. The CDR3 reads CASTDKGPVLSYNEQFF. CDR3 sequence (DNA): TGTGCCAGCACCGATAAGGGGCCCGTGTTATCCTACAATGAGCAGTTCTTC.

This clonotype was picked up a small number of times. CDR3 residues: CASSPLGGGGYNEQFF. DNA of the CDR3: TGTGCCAGCAGCCCCCTCGGGGGCGGGGGCTACAATGAGCAGTTCTTC. The J gene is TRBJ2-1, the V gene TRBV9; D is perhaps TRBD2 (7 bases). Deletions cut 4 bases from V and 3 bases from J, with 17 bases between. Germline-derived CDR1 and CDR2 are SGDLS and YYNGEE. This CDR3 is built from 16 residues. Full variable domain (missing parts from reference TRBV9 and TRBJ2-1): DSGVTQTPKHLITATGQRVTLRCSPRSGDLSVYWYQQSLDQGLQFLIQYYNGEERAKGNILERFSAQQFPDLHSELNLSSLELGDSALYFCASSPLGGGGYNEQFFGPGTRLTVL.

This clonotype was seen ten or more times. The rearrangement uses TRBV20-1 and TRBJ2-1; 7 nucleotides line up with TRBD2. V was clipped by 3 bases and J by 2 bases; unmatched bases: 10. The CDR3 is made up of 16 amino acids. The germline CDR1 and CDR2 sequences are DFQATT and SNEGSKA (reference sequence). This CDR3 reads CSARVSSGSPYNEQFF. Written as DNA, the CDR3 is TGCAGTGCTAGGGTCTCTAGCGGTAGCCCCTACAATGAGCAGTTCTTC.

This clonotype appeared many times. A junction boundary mismatches the germline segment, possibly from a read error. V and J are TRBV4-3 and TRBJ2-3; D unresolved. CDR3 length: 13 residues. Germline V gives CDR1 LGHNA, CDR2 YSLEER. DNA for the CDR3: TGTGCCAGCAGCCAAGGGAGCACAGATACGCAGTATTTT. Its translation is CASSQGSTDTQYF.

This clonotype was seen a few times. The chain couples TRBV7-3 to TRBJ2-4; possibly TRBD1 or TRBD2 for D (6 bases each). CDR1 SGHTA and CDR2 FQGTGA come from the germline V gene. Deletions cut 5 bases from V and 6 bases from J, with 20 bases between. The CDR3 is 16 residues long. The CDR3: CASSAHSWGAGNIQYF. The CDR3 DNA is TGTGCCAGCAGCGCACATTCATGGGGGGCTGGAAACATTCAGTACTTC.

This clonotype was seen many times. One end of the junction is discordant with germline, which a read error may explain. The chain is built from TRBV4-3 and TRBJ1-6; 8 bases are a match to TRBD1. The CDR3 consists of 14 residues. Germline V gene lookup returns CDR1 LGHNA and CDR2 YSLEER. The CDR3 nucleotides are TGTGCCAGCAGCTTTGACAGGGGCAATTCACCCCTCCACTTT. Translating gives CASSFDRGNSPLHF.

This clonotype appeared a few times. This chain joins TRBV13 and TRBJ2-2; 13 bases match TRBD2. Per the germline V gene, CDR1 is PRHDT and CDR2 is FYEKMQ (reference sequence). Trimming cost V 5 bases and J 7 bases; bases outside gene matches: 7. The CDR3 runs to 16 residues. This CDR3 is CASSPGLAGEYGELFF. The DNA for the CDR3 is TGTGCCAGCAGCCCCGGACTAGCGGGGGAATACGGGGAGCTGTTTTTT.

This chain joins TRBV7-9 and TRBJ2-1; D not resolved. Gene TRBJ2-5 matches the end of the DNA better, so the J call may be wrong. Germline-derived CDR1 and CDR2 are SEHNR and FQNEAQ (reference sequence). This CDR3 is built from 15 residues. Written as DNA, the CDR3 is TGTGCCAGCAGCTTAGTGGGGATTGGCCAAGAGACCCAGTACTTC. Amino acids: CASSLVGIGQETQYF.

This clonotype was counted only a few times. The gene calls are TRBV7-6 and TRBJ2-1; TRBD2 might be the D (5 bases). Trimming cost V 2 bases and J 5 bases, with 25 bases left between them. Looked up from germline, CDR1 is SGHVS and CDR2 is FNYEAQ. The CDR3 is 19 residues long. CDR3 nucleotide sequence: TGTGCCAGCAGCTTAATACGGATAATCGAGGGAAAATGGGACAATGAGCAGTTCTTC. Amino acids: CASSLIRIIEGKWDNEQFF.

The sample holds many counts of this clonotype. At one boundary the junction diverges from the germline segment, which might be a read error. The chain is built from TRBV7-7 and TRBJ1-1; no definite D call. CDR1 is SSHAT and CDR2 is FNYEAQ in the germline V gene (reference sequence). This CDR3 is 13 amino acids long. This chain's CDR3 is CASSLDPGTEAFF. The CDR3 DNA reads TGTGCTAGCAGCCTCGACCCTGGCACTGAAGCTTTCTTT.

With respect to this clonotype: A read error may explain this, as a much larger clone is one base away. The gene calls are TRBV5-1 and TRBJ1-1, with D possibly being TRBD1 (6 bases). The V gene's germline CDR1 is SGHRS and CDR2 YFSETQ. The CDR3 totals 13 residues. The CDR3 loop reads CASSWLGQTESFF. Written as DNA, the CDR3 is TGCGCCAGCAGCTGGCTCGGACAGACTGAATCTTTCTTT.

Ten or more counts support this clonotype. This chain links TRBV7-6 with TRBJ1-2; TRBD1 matches at 7 bases. The CDR3 covers 13 residues. Germline CDR1 reads SGHVS; CDR2 reads FNYEAQ. V gave up 2 bases and J gave up 7 bases; unmatched junction bases: 4. DNA for the CDR3: TGTGCCAGCAGCTTAACGACAGGGCGTGGCTACACCTTC. Residues: CASSLTTGRGYTF.

This clonotype was recorded many times. The genes are TRBV18 and TRBJ2-1; D unresolved. Deletions cut 6 bases from V and 4 bases from J, with 13 bases between. Germline V gene data show CDR1 as KGHSH and CDR2 as LQKENI. This CDR3 has 14 residues. CDR3 nucleotide sequence: TGTGCCAGCTCGCCCCACTTAGAGTACAATGAGCAGTTCTTC. The encoded protein is CASSPHLEYNEQFF.

In this sample, this clonotype turned up many times. CDR3 in DNA: TGTGCCACCCTATTAGCGGGGGTAGAAGAGACCCAGTACTTC. Translating it yields CATLLAGVEETQYF. The chain employs TRBV7-9 and TRBJ2-5; 9 bases are shared with TRBD2. Germline assignment: CDR1 SEHNR and CDR2 FQNEAQ (reference sequence). The V segment lost 10 bases and the J segment 3 bases; nucleotides outside the gene matches: 9. This CDR3 comprises 14 residues.

This clonotype came up many times. This chain connects TRBV20-1 to TRBJ2-7; no clear D. In germline, CDR1 is DFQATT, CDR2 SNEGSKA (reference sequence). There are 14 residues in the CDR3. V was shortened by 3 bases and J by 6 bases, with 18 bases between the two germline ends. As DNA, the CDR3 is TGCAGTGCTAGTCCGGCAGCCCTCTTTTCCGAGCAGTACTTC. Protein product: CSASPAALFSEQYF.

This clonotype was recorded at least ten times. The CDR3 is CASRLTGGGEADTQYF. DNA of the CDR3: TGTGCCAGCAGACTGACCGGGGGAGGCGAGGCAGATACGCAGTATTTT. This chain links TRBV28 with TRBJ2-3; the D gene is possibly TRBD2 (6 bases). Germline values: CDR1 MDHEN, CDR2 SYDVKM. The CDR3 spans 16 residues. The V and J ends lost 6 bases and 4 bases respectively, with 20 bases between them.

This clonotype was seen repeatedly, ten times or more. The chain uses TRBV2 and TRBJ1-5, with 7 bases identical to TRBD1. From germline, CDR1 is SNHLY and CDR2 FYNNEI. V trimming: 5 bases; J trimming: 7 bases; junction bases outside the gene matches: 20. The CDR3 consists of 18 residues. The CDR3 region is CASSFPRVRQGVKQPQHF. The CDR3 DNA sequence: TGTGCCAGCAGTTTTCCACGCGTTCGACAGGGCGTAAAACAGCCCCAGCATTTT.

This clonotype has just a few counts. This chain joins TRBV5-1 and TRBJ1-2; D not resolved. V was clipped by 1 base and J by 8 bases, with 15 bases between them. Germline V gives CDR1 SGHRS, CDR2 YFSETQ. This CDR3 comprises 14 residues. DNA of the CDR3: TGCGCCAGCAGCTTGTCATTCGAGTGGTCGGGCTACACCTTC. Translated: CASSLSFEWSGYTF.

There are many counts of this clonotype. CDR3 loop: CASSALGTTAGELFF. The CDR3 coding sequence is TGTGCCAGCAGTGCTCTAGGGACTACCGCCGGGGAGCTGTTTTTT. The chain couples TRBV28 to TRBJ2-2, with TRBD2 matching 7 bases. The germline V gene has CDR1 MDHEN and CDR2 SYDVKM. This CDR3 has 15 amino acids. V shed 5 bases, J shed 6 bases, and the junction held 9 bases outside the gene matches.

This chain uses TRBV12-3 or TRBV12-4 with TRBJ2-1; 8 nucleotides agree with TRBD2. The trim removed 1 base at V and 7 bases at J, leaving 6 bases unmatched. The CDR3 runs 15 residues. CDR3 in DNA: TGTGCCAGCAGTTTAGTCGGGCAGCGGGGGAATGAGCAGTTCTTC. It is translated as CASSLVGQRGNEQFF.

The table lists this clonotype with many counts. The chain carries TRBV9 and TRBJ2-1; 11 bases align to TRBD2. J was trimmed by 5 bases and V by 1 base; bases with no gene match: 2. Germline V gene data show CDR1 as SGDLS and CDR2 as YYNGEE. The CDR3 runs to 15 residues. CDR3 loop: CASSVLAGGHNEQFF. The CDR3 region has the DNA TGTGCCAGCAGCGTATTAGCGGGGGGGCACAATGAGCAGTTCTTC.